This T cell receptor beta chain was sequenced for a study of blood T cell repertoires in COVID-19. The wider study: Spain, Italy and the United States supplied samples that represented acute and convalescent COVID-19. The cDNA or gDNA used as material had been derived from T cells, B-cell-depleted T cells, or PBMCs.

As processed by the authors: Amplification with reference gene primers provided the estimates of nucleated cell counts. The assay was immunoSEQ multiplex PCR, and TCRdb's table has in-frame clones only and misses some. The DNA gave D and trimming, while V, J and clone size come from that table. The repertoire has fewer than 75,000 clones, more than 90% of them found once; the top ten carry about 8.9%. This TCR was recovered from a human donor in a cohort sampled during active COVID-19. Sequenced: peripheral blood.

In nucleotides, the CDR3 is TGCAGCGTACACTTTGGGACAGGGTGGTCGGAGGTGGTCGGAGCGTTGACTAATGAAAAACTGTTTTTT. Amino acid sequence: CSVHFGTGWSEVVGALTNEKLFF. The chain joins TRBV29-1 to TRBJ1-4; TRBD1 agrees at 9 bases. Germline values: CDR1 SQVTM, CDR2 ANQGSEA. V was pared by 6 bases and J by 2 bases, with 31 bases of the junction left unmatched. The CDR3 totals 23 residues. Full variable domain (rest looked up from reference TRBV29-1 and TRBJ1-4): SAVISQKPSRDICQRGTSLTIQCQVDSQVTMMFWYRQQPGQSLTLIATANQGSEATYESGFVIDKFPISRPNLTFSTLTVSNMSPEDSSIYLCSVHFGTGWSEVVGALTNEKLFFGSGTQLSVL.